Shown below are 10 T cell receptor beta chains from a single sample sequenced in a study of blood T cells in healthy people across ages. The second PCR ran about 6 to 12 cycles with a sample-barcoded 5' primer and J-beta primers. MiXCR was run by TCRdb on the 5' RACE reads, yielding one entry per CDR3 protein. The sample has under 1 million distinct CDR3 sequences, under 45% seen once; the top ten hold roughly 19%. The specimen sequenced was blood. These TCRs come from a man between 60 and 70 years old in good health.

V and J are TRBV6-6 and TRBJ1-1; 7 nucleotides agree with TRBD1. The ends lost 2 bases at V and 7 bases at J; junction bases unmatched: 4. Looked up from germline, CDR1 is MNHNY and CDR2 is SVGAGI (reference sequence). This CDR3 spans 13 amino acids. In DNA, the CDR3 is TGTGCCAGCAGTTACGGAAACAGGGGTGAAGCTTTCTTT. It specifies CASSYGNRGEAFF.

The chain combines TRBV5-1 with TRBJ2-1, with TRBD2 identical over 8 bases. This CDR3 contains 15 residues. Germline CDR1 reads SGHRS; CDR2 reads YFSETQ. V lost 0 bases to trimming and J lost 6 bases; unmatched junction nucleotides: 5. CDR3 amino acids: CASSLASGGANEQFF. The CDR3 nucleotides read TGCGCCAGCAGCTTGGCCAGCGGGGGTGCCAATGAGCAGTTCTTC.

The chain has TRBV7-2 and TRBJ1-4, with D tentatively TRBD1 (5 bases). Germline values: CDR1 SGHTA, CDR2 FQGNSA. This CDR3 is built from 14 residues. Between the trimmed V and J ends, which lost 5 bases and 9 bases, there was a span of 16 bases. The CDR3: CASSADRGPKKLFF. DNA for the CDR3: TGTGCCAGCAGCGCAGACCGGGGCCCCAAAAAACTGTTTTTT.

This chain connects TRBV7-2 to TRBJ1-2; TRBD1 is a possible D gene (5 bases). The germline V gene encodes CDR1 SGHTA and CDR2 FQGNSA. Trimming removed 5 bases from V and 9 bases from J, with 16 bases in between. The CDR3 has 13 residues. The CDR3 is CASSPRQKGSYTF. The DNA of the CDR3 is TGTGCCAGCAGCCCCCGCCAAAAGGGGAGCTACACCTTC.

The CDR3 DNA follows: TGTGCCAGCAGCTGGGGCAGGGGGAGAAACTATGGCTACACCTTC. This translates into CASSWGRGRNYGYTF. This rearrangement joins TRBV5-6 to TRBJ1-2; 7 bases are shared with TRBD1. There are 15 residues in the CDR3. The trim removed 3 bases at V and 2 bases at J, leaving 7 bases unmatched. The germline V gene encodes CDR1 SGHDT and CDR2 YYEEEE.

This clonotype was found a few times. The chain is built from TRBV7-2 and TRBJ2-4; TRBD1 agrees at 7 bases. The CDR3 contains 14 residues. Unmatched junction bases numbered 9, after V lost 4 bases and J lost 9 bases. CDR1 is SGHTA, CDR2 FQGNSA, per germline. CDR3 residues: CASSSQTGNGIQYF. DNA of the CDR3: TGTGCCAGCAGCTCACAGACAGGGAACGGCATTCAGTACTTC.

Only a few counts were recorded for this clonotype. This chain joins TRBV6-5 and TRBJ2-6; 7 nucleotides align to TRBD2. V was clipped by 8 bases and J by 2 bases; unmatched bases: 3. CDR3 length: 14 amino acids. From germline, CDR1 is MNHEY and CDR2 SVGAGI. CDR3 nucleotides: TGTGCCAGCGCACGGGAGGCTGGGGCCAACGTCCTGACTTTC. Its translation is CASAREAGANVLTF.

This clonotype turned up a few times. The CDR3 loop is CASTETSMATDTQYF. The CDR3 DNA sequence: TGTGCCAGCACCGAGACCTCTATGGCCACAGATACGCAGTATTTT. The chain recombines TRBV6-1 with TRBJ2-3, with D hard to call. The germline CDR1 and CDR2 sequences are MNHNS and SASEGT. The CDR3 sequence is 15 residues long. The V gene lost 7 bases and the J gene lost 2 bases, with 16 bases spanning the gap.

Notes on this clonotype: A much larger clone differs from this one at a single base, so this may be a read error. V is TRBV12-3 or TRBV12-4 and J is TRBJ2-7, with no clear D. The CDR3 loop spans 13 amino acids. The V end lost 5 bases, the J end lost 3 bases, and 11 bases lay between the germline ends. The CDR3: CASSPPQCYEQYF. In DNA, the CDR3 is TGTGCCAGCAGTCCACCTCAGTGCTACGAGCAGTACTTC.

There are a few counts of this clonotype. The V call is TRBV14, the J call TRBJ2-1, with 7 nucleotides matching TRBD1. CDR3 length: 15 amino acids. V lost 2 bases and J lost 3; bases outside the gene matches: 4. Germline-derived CDR1 and CDR2 are SGHDN and FVKESK. CDR3 amino acids: CASSQQGVGYNEQFF. The DNA for the CDR3 is TGTGCCAGCAGCCAACAGGGGGTCGGCTACAATGAGCAGTTCTTC.